These 17 T cell receptor beta chains were all obtained from the same sample, sequenced in a study of control samples from healthy donors and cancer patients (dated by TCRdb to the early 2020s). Library prep was done by the immunoSEQ multiplex PCR assay. TCRdb's version of the immuneACCESS table is confined to in-frame rearrangements and falls short of the full clone set. An unresolved V gene accounts for under half of the shortfall where checked; the remainder is of unknown origin. This sample has roughly 120,000 clones in its table, and about 95% of those were observed once. The ten largest clonotypes hold approximately 4% of the sample. Sequencing was carried out using blood. The receptors derive from a man aged 25 to 45 in good health.

The CDR3 reads CASRTGFLEAFF. CDR3 coding DNA: TGTGCCAGCAGGACGGGGTTCCTAGAAGCTTTCTTT. The chain couples TRBV2 to TRBJ1-1; D is unclear. This CDR3 contains 12 residues. V lost 6 bases and J 8 bases, leaving 13 bases between the germline ends. The germline CDR1 and CDR2 sequences are SNHLY and FYNNEI.

V usage is TRBV5-8 and J usage is TRBJ2-2; tentative D call: TRBD2 (5 bases). Germline lookup yields CDR1 SGHTS and CDR2 YDEGEE. With 4 bases removed from V and 7 bases from J, the gap between germline ends came to 14 bases. The CDR3 spans 14 residues. In nucleotides, the CDR3 is TGTGCCAGCAGCAACCGGGATTCGGTCGGGGAGCTGTTTTTT. This translates into CASSNRDSVGELFF.

This clone was counted a single time. The genes are TRBV30 and TRBJ2-1; no clear D. Germline CDR1 reads GTSNPN; CDR2 reads SVGIG (reference sequence). V was trimmed by 7 bases and J by 8 bases, leaving 12 bases between them. The CDR3 covers 11 residues. The CDR3 nucleotides are TGTGCCTCGGCCAGGCCCCATGAGCAGTTCTTC. Residues: CASARPHEQFF. Full variable domain (remainder filled in from reference TRBV30 and TRBJ2-1): SQTIHQWPATLVQPVGSPLSLECTVEGTSNPNLYWYRQAAGRGLQLLFYSVGIGQISSEVPQNLSASRPQDRQFILSSKKLLLSDSGFYLCASARPHEQFFGPGTRLTVL.

This clone appeared once. The chain couples TRBV4-1 to TRBJ2-5; D is ambiguous. Per the germline V gene, CDR1 is MGHRA and CDR2 is YSYEKL. The CDR3 totals 16 residues. The V gene lost 0 bases and the J gene lost 4 bases, with 15 bases spanning the gap. CDR3 protein: CASSQDLGTWGETQYF. CDR3 coding DNA: TGCGCCAGCAGCCAAGATCTTGGCACTTGGGGAGAGACCCAGTACTTC.

In DNA, the CDR3 is TGTGCCAGCAGTTACACCGGGGAGCTGTTTTTT. Translating it yields CASSYTGELFF. The V gene is TRBV28, the J gene TRBJ2-2; D uncertain. CDR3 length: 11 residues. V shed 4 bases and J shed 3 bases, with 0 bases lying between them. Germline values: CDR1 MDHEN, CDR2 SYDVKM.

This chain links TRBV19 with TRBJ2-2; D unresolved. Trimming left V 7 bases short and J 5 bases short, with 8 bases between. CDR3 length equals 12 residues. Germline-derived CDR1 and CDR2 are LNHDA and SQIVND (reference sequence). The CDR3: CASIVSTGELFF. In nucleotides, the CDR3 is TGTGCCAGTATAGTCTCGACCGGGGAGCTGTTTTTT.

This chain links TRBV6-1 with TRBJ1-3; D gene ambiguous. The CDR3 has 17 residues. V lost 0 bases and J 0 bases, leaving 12 bases between the germline ends. Germline loops: CDR1 MNHNS, CDR2 SASEGT. Written as DNA, the CDR3 is TGTGCCAGCAGTGAAGCGGTGGGCTCCAGCTCTGGAAACACCATATATTTT. Its translation: CASSEAVGSSSGNTIYF.

V gene TRBV27 combines with J gene TRBJ2-2; D is ambiguous. Trimming removed 5 bases at V and 0 bases at J, with 7 bases between. CDR3 size: 14 residues. CDR1 is MNHEY, CDR2 SMNVEV, per germline (reference sequence). The CDR3 spells CASSAHSNTGELFF. CDR3 coding DNA: TGTGCCAGCAGTGCACATTCGAACACCGGGGAGCTGTTTTTT.

To note about this clone: A read error may account for a junction end that differs from germline. Here the CDR3 reads CSARDSSLHF. The CDR3 nucleotides are TGCAGTGCTAGAGATTCATCCCTCCACTTT. The chain has TRBV20-1 and TRBJ1-6; unclear D gene. This CDR3 is 10 amino acids long. CDR1 and CDR2 (germline): DFQATT, SNEGSKA (reference sequence).

This chain links TRBV30 with TRBJ2-7; D gene unclear. Per germline, CDR1 GTSNPN and CDR2 SVGIG (reference sequence). V shed 4 bases and J shed 5 bases, with 12 bases lying between them. The CDR3 is made up of 12 amino acids. CDR3 protein: CAWKATANEQYF. Written as DNA, the CDR3 is TGTGCCTGGAAAGCCACAGCTAACGAGCAGTACTTC.

CDR3 residues: CASLGTGTYGYTF. The CDR3 nucleotides are TGTGCCAGCCTTGGGACAGGAACCTATGGCTACACCTTC. The gene calls are TRBV6-5 and TRBJ1-2; 8 bases map to TRBD1. V was clipped by 8 bases and J by 4 bases; unmatched bases: 6. CDR3 length: 13 amino acids. CDR1 is MNHEY and CDR2 is SVGAGI in the germline V gene.

V is TRBV7-2 and J is TRBJ2-4; 8 bases match TRBD1. The germline V gene has CDR1 SGHTA and CDR2 FQGNSA. The CDR3 is 16 amino acids. The V segment lost 5 bases and the J segment 3 bases; nucleotides outside the gene matches: 9. Here the CDR3 reads CASSPRTGWDKNIQYF. The CDR3 DNA reads as TGTGCCAGCAGCCCCAGGACAGGGTGGGACAAAAACATTCAGTACTTC.

The V call is TRBV24-1, the J call TRBJ2-1; no clear D. This CDR3 is 15 amino acids long. The V end lost 5 bases, the J end lost 3 bases, and 13 bases lay between the germline ends. Germline values: CDR1 KGHDR, CDR2 SFDVKD. CDR3 loop: CATSASGRNYNEQFF. The DNA of the CDR3 is TGTGCCACCAGTGCTTCCGGACGAAACTACAATGAGCAGTTCTTC.

The chain combines TRBV4-3 with TRBJ1-6, with D perhaps TRBD1 (6 bases). The germline V and J ends were trimmed by 0 bases and 3 bases, with 15 bases remaining between them. Germline loops: CDR1 LGHNA, CDR2 YSLEER. This CDR3 is 18 amino acids long. The CDR3: CASSQDIYRVDYNSPLHF. In DNA, the CDR3 is TGCGCCAGCAGCCAAGATATTTACAGGGTTGACTATAATTCACCCCTCCACTTT.

J is TRBJ2-5 and V is TRBV28; 7 nucleotides agree with TRBD1. The trim removed 5 bases at V and 4 bases at J, leaving 7 bases unmatched. The CDR3 loop spans 14 amino acids. Germline V gene sequence: CDR1 MDHEN, CDR2 SYDVKM. The CDR3 here is CASSPSSGGETQYF. For the CDR3, the DNA is TGTGCCAGCAGTCCCTCATCAGGGGGAGAGACCCAGTACTTC.

This chain connects TRBV6-6 to TRBJ1-1; a possible D gene is TRBD1 (5 bases). There are 16 residues in the CDR3. Per germline, CDR1 MNHNY and CDR2 SVGAGI (reference sequence). With 5 bases removed from V and 0 bases from J, the gap between germline ends came to 16 bases. CDR3 DNA sequence: TGTGCCAGCAGTCTGAATGGGACCCCCATGAACACTGAAGCTTTCTTT. Its translation: CASSLNGTPMNTEAFF.

The V gene is TRBV11-2, the J gene TRBJ2-7; maybe TRBD1 (6 bases). The germline V gene has CDR1 SGHAT and CDR2 FQNNGV. Trimming cost V 4 bases and J 1 base, with 14 bases left between them. The CDR3 has 15 residues. CDR3 in amino acids: CASSSLRDTSYEQYF. The CDR3, as DNA: TGTGCCAGCAGCTCCCTCCGGGACACTTCCTACGAGCAGTACTTC.